This T cell receptor (beta chain) is from a study of blood T cell repertoires in COVID-19. In the study overall: Both acute and convalescent COVID-19 samples were obtained from the United States, Italy and Spain.

The germline V gene has CDR1 PRHDT and CDR2 FYEKMQ (reference sequence). The CDR3 extends over 15 amino acids. V shed 1 base and J shed 4 bases, with 13 bases lying between them. Clones were read by immunoSEQ multiplex PCR, and TCRdb kept only the in-frame ones, dropping some. The sample shows about 250,000 clones, around 89% of them seen only once. This chain uses TRBV13 with TRBJ2-5; the D gene is possibly TRBD2 (6 bases). Sequenced: PBMCs or T cells enriched from blood (not recorded which). The origin of this receptor is a woman aged 18-35 years who had recovered from COVID-19. CDR3 in DNA: TGTGCCAGCAGCTTAGTAATCACTAGCATAGAGACCCAGTACTTC. Protein product: CASSLVITSIETQYF. Drawing the rest from reference TRBV13 and TRBJ2-5, the complete variable domain is AAGVIQSPRHLIKEKRETATLKCYPIPRHDTVYWYQQGPGQDPQFLISFYEKMQSDKGSIPDRFSAQQFSDYHSELNMSSLELGDSALYFCASSLVITSIETQYFGPGTRLLVL.